A selection of T cell receptor beta chains follows, all from one sample in a study of blood T cell repertoires in COVID-19. TCRdb's table, derived via immunoSEQ multiplex PCR, lists solely in-frame clones and lacks some. The table has 65,000 or so clones, approximately 78% seen once. The sample consisted of peripheral blood. The receptors here all came from a man older than 75 with acute or convalescent COVID-19. The CDR3 runs from the conserved cysteine through the conserved F or W. The D gene is left open where the match is weak. Clone sizes are given selectively: once, few, many, or a class where the clone is expanded.

d_gene,v_gene,j_gene,abundance,CDR3aa,CDR3nt
TRBD1,TRBV10-3,TRBJ2-7,NA,CAISESGQGASYEQYF,TGTGCCATCAGTGAGTCAGGACAGGGGGCTTCCTACGAGCAGTACTTC
TRBD1,TRBV10-1,TRBJ1-6,NA,CASSERETGKYSPLHF,TGCGCCAGCAGTGAGCGGGAGACAGGGAAGTATTCACCCCTCCACTTT
NA,TRBV5-6,TRBJ1-1,NA,CASSPPRRRNTEAFF,TGTGCCAGCAGCCCCCCCAGGAGGAGGAACACTGAAGCTTTCTTT
NA,TRBV9,TRBJ1-1,NA,CASSPRPNTEAFF,TGTGCCAGCAGCCCCAGGCCAAACACTGAAGCTTTCTTT
TRBD2,TRBV5-1,TRBJ2-5,few,CASSSGSGGQETQYF,TGCGCCAGCAGCTCAGGTAGCGGGGGCCAAGAGACCCAGTACTTC
NA,TRBV7-9,TRBJ2-5,NA,CASVLGGAQETQYF,TGTGCCAGCGTACTAGGGGGGGCCCAAGAGACCCAGTACTTC
NA,TRBV6-5,TRBJ1-1,NA,CASSNDRRSTEAFF,TGTGCCAGCAGTAACGACAGGAGGAGCACTGAAGCTTTCTTT
NA,TRBV6-5,TRBJ2-1,NA,CASRLVHSSYNEQFF,TGTGCCAGCAGGTTGGTCCATAGCTCCTACAATGAGCAGTTCTTC
NA,TRBV5-4,TRBJ1-2,few,CASSLWGGISYTF,TGTGCCAGCAGCTTGTGGGGGGGGATTAGCTACACCTTC
TRBD2,TRBV7-2,TRBJ2-1,NA,CASSTRAGGYNNEQFF,TGTGCCAGCAGCACGCGTGCGGGGGGCTATAACAATGAGCAGTTCTTC
TRBD1,TRBV9,TRBJ1-2,NA,CASSPLVTGGINYGYTF,TGTGCCAGCAGCCCGCTTGTGACAGGGGGCATTAACTATGGCTACACCTTC
NA,TRBV5-1,TRBJ1-4,NA,CASSLAGRKDEKLFF,TGCGCCAGCAGCTTGGCAGGAAGGAAGGATGAAAAACTGTTTTTT
TRBD2,TRBV3-1/TRBV3-2,TRBJ2-5,NA,CASSQWGTAGGETQYF,TGTGCCAGCAGCCAATGGGGTACGGCGGGGGGAGAGACCCAGTACTTC
TRBD2,TRBV7-9,TRBJ2-3,once,CASSPSVSGGGTDTQYF,TGTGCCAGCAGCCCTAGTGTTAGCGGGGGTGGCACAGATACGCAGTATTTT
TRBD2,TRBV7-2,TRBJ2-1,NA,CASSPVVLAGGMNEQFF,TGTGCCAGCAGCCCCGTTGTTCTAGCGGGGGGTATGAATGAGCAGTTCTTC
TRBD1,TRBV2,TRBJ2-3,NA,CASSVQGASTDTQYF,TGTGCCAGCAGTGTACAGGGGGCGAGCACAGATACGCAGTATTTT
NA,TRBV10-3,TRBJ1-2,NA,CAISESGAGQEGYTF,TGTGCCATCAGTGAGTCTGGGGCAGGGCAGGAGGGCTACACCTTC
NA,TRBV5-1,TRBJ2-3,NA,CASSFRDTQYF,TGCGCCAGCAGCTTCCGAGATACGCAGTATTTT
NA,TRBV7-9,TRBJ1-2,NA,CASSLALLTAYYGYTF,TGTGCCAGCAGCTTAGCGTTGTTAACAGCCTACTATGGCTACACCTTC
NA,TRBV4-2,TRBJ2-2,NA,CASSRQPGQSTGELFF,TGTGCCAGCAGCCGACAACCCGGACAGAGTACCGGGGAGCTGTTTTTT
TRBD2,TRBV7-2,TRBJ2-5,NA,CASSFQRGGETQYF,TGTGCCAGCAGCTTTCAGCGGGGCGGAGAGACCCAGTACTTC
NA,TRBV5-6,TRBJ2-6,NA,CASSFSAGVSSGANVLTF,TGTGCCAGCAGCTTTAGTGCAGGGGTGAGCTCTGGGGCCAACGTCCTGACTTTC
TRBD2,TRBV7-3,TRBJ2-5,NA,CASSSHGGLASETQYF,TGTGCCAGCAGCTCCCACGGCGGACTAGCATCGGAGACCCAGTACTTC
TRBD1,TRBV23-1,TRBJ2-7,few,CASSQSRDRAYEQYF,TGCGCCAGCAGTCAATCTAGGGACAGAGCCTACGAGCAGTACTTC
NA,TRBV19,TRBJ2-3,few,CATLPSRGSTNTQYF,TGTGCCACCCTCCCGTCGAGAGGTTCGACGAATACGCAGTATTTT
NA,TRBV7-2,TRBJ1-2,NA,CASSLGWRKRRQDNYGYTF,TGTGCCAGCAGCTTAGGTTGGAGAAAGAGGCGTCAAGACAACTATGGCTACACCTTC
NA,TRBV10-3,TRBJ1-5,NA,CAISERAGDGNQPQHF,TGTGCCATCAGTGAAAGGGCAGGGGATGGCAATCAGCCCCAGCATTTT
TRBD1,TRBV5-1,TRBJ1-1,NA,CASSFQTGSTEAFF,TGCGCCAGCAGCTTCCAGACAGGGAGTACTGAAGCTTTCTTT
TRBD2,TRBV6-1,TRBJ2-4,NA,CASSDLAGGLDIQYF,TGTGCCAGCAGTGACCTAGCGGGGGGGCTGGACATTCAGTACTTC
TRBD1,TRBV28,TRBJ1-5,NA,CASSPTRDSRNQPQHF,TGTGCCAGCAGTCCCACCCGGGACAGCAGGAACCAGCCCCAGCATTTT
NA,TRBV5-4,TRBJ1-6,once,CASSLGSSSYNSPLHF,TGTGCCAGCAGCCTAGGTTCCAGCTCCTATAATTCACCCCTCCACTTT
TRBD1,TRBV2,TRBJ2-7,NA,CASSRDRGGSYEQYF,TGTGCCAGCAGTAGGGACAGGGGGGGCTCCTACGAGCAGTACTTC
TRBD1,TRBV29-1,TRBJ2-7,NA,CSVEEAGTGSDEQYF,TGCAGCGTTGAAGAGGCGGGGACAGGATCCGACGAGCAGTACTTC
NA,TRBV6-4,TRBJ1-1,NA,CASSQQVGDTEAFF,TGTGCCAGCAGCCAGCAGGTCGGGGACACTGAAGCTTTCTTT
TRBD1,TRBV7-9,TRBJ1-2,NA,CASSLLNRGQGYTF,TGTGCCAGCAGCTTACTGAACAGGGGGCAAGGCTACACCTTC
TRBD2,TRBV10-1,TRBJ2-1,NA,CASSDGAGGVGSYNEQFF,TGCGCCAGCAGTGATGGGGCGGGGGGCGTCGGCTCCTACAATGAGCAGTTCTTC
NA,TRBV9,TRBJ2-2,NA,CASSVQGGATGELFF,TGTGCCAGCAGCGTACAGGGCGGCGCAACCGGGGAGCTGTTTTTT
NA,TRBV7-9,TRBJ2-5,few,CASSRRVWETQYF,TGTGCCAGCAGTCGCAGGGTTTGGGAGACCCAGTACTTC
TRBD2,TRBV7-9,TRBJ2-3,NA,CASSLAGLAGTFSTDTQYF,TGTGCCAGCAGCTTAGCGGGACTAGCGGGGACCTTTAGCACAGATACGCAGTATTTT
NA,TRBV7-5,TRBJ2-2,NA,CARSPARVAGELFF,TGTGCCAGAAGCCCCGCTCGCGTAGCCGGGGAGCTGTTTTTT
TRBD1,TRBV6-1,TRBJ1-1,NA,CASSERGTGARNEAFF,TGTGCCAGCAGTGAAAGGGGGACAGGGGCAAGGAATGAAGCTTTCTTT
NA,TRBV25-1,TRBJ1-1,NA,CASSTSQGRFTEAFF,TGTGCCAGCAGTACTTCCCAGGGTAGATTCACTGAAGCTTTCTTT
NA,TRBV2,TRBJ2-5,NA,CASSDSPEGAQYF,TGTGCCAGCAGTGACTCGCCCGAGGGTGCCCAGTACTTC
NA,TRBV6-6,TRBJ1-2,NA,CASSYLVSNYGYTF,TGTGCCAGCAGTTACCTTGTGAGTAACTATGGCTACACCTTC
NA,TRBV5-1,TRBJ2-7,NA,CASSLAGGSYEQYF,TGCGCCAGCAGCTTGGCAGGGGGGTCCTACGAGCAGTACTTC
NA,TRBV19,TRBJ1-1,few,CASTGIDRNTEAFF,TGTGCCAGTACGGGTATTGACAGAAACACTGAAGCTTTCTTT
NA,TRBV11-2,TRBJ2-5,NA,CASSLDREETQYF,TGTGCCAGCAGCTTAGACAGGGAAGAGACCCAGTACTTC
TRBD2,TRBV2,TRBJ2-2,NA,CASLVTRGVGELFF,TGTGCCAGCCTCGTAACCCGGGGGGTCGGGGAGCTGTTTTTT